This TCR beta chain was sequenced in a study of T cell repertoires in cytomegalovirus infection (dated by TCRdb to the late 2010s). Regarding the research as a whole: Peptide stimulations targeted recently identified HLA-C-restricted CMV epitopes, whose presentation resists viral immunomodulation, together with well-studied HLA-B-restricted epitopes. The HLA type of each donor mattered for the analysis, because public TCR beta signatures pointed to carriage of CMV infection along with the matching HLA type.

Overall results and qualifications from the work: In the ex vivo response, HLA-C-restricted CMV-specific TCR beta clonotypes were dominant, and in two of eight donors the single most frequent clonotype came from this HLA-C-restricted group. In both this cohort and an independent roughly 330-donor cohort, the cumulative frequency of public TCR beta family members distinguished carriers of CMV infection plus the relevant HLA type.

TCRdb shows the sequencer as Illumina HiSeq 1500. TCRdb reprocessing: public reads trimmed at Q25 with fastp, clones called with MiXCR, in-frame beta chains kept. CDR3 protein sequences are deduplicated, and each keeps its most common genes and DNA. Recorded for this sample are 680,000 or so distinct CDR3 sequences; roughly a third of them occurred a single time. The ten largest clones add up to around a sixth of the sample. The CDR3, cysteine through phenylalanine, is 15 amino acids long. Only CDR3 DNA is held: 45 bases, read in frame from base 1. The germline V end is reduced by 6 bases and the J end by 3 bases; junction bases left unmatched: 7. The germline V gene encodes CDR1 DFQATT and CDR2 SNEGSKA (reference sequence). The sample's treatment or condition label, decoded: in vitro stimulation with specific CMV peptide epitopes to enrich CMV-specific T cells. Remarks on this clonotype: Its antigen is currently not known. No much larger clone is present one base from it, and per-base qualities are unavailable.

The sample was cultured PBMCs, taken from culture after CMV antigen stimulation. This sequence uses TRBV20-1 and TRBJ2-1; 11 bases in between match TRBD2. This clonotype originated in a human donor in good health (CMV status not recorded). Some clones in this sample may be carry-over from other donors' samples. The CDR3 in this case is CSARGSGRDYNEQFF. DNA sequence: TGCAGTGCGCGGGGTAGCGGGAGGGACTACAATGAGCAGTTCTTC.